Listed below are T cell receptor beta chains from one sample, sequenced in a study of shared clonotypes between healthy human individuals. Generated by immunoSEQ multiplex PCR, the TCRdb table keeps only in-frame clones and is missing some. This sample yields some 1,100,000 clones, of which around three quarters are seen a single time; approximately 0.5% belongs to the top ten. The sample taken for sequencing was memory CD4+ T cells from PBMCs. All receptors come from a young man in good health. Some clones in this sample may be carry-over from other donors' samples. Each CDR3 is given with its conserved first and last residue. Fields, in order: V gene, clone size, J gene, D gene, CDR3 protein, CDR3 DNA. D genes are given only for firm matches. Clone size, where shown, is once, few, many, or a class for clones that have expanded.

v_gene: TRBV7-8
abundance: NA
j_gene: TRBJ2-1
d_gene: NA
CDR3aa: CASMGRDSLYNEQFF
CDR3nt: TGTGCCAGTATGGGCCGGGACTCCTTATACAATGAGCAGTTCTTC

v_gene: TRBV5-1
abundance: NA
j_gene: TRBJ1-1
d_gene: TRBD1
CDR3aa: CASSRQGVAPEAFF
CDR3nt: TGCGCCAGCAGTCGACAGGGGGTAGCCCCTGAAGCTTTCTTT

v_gene: TRBV27
abundance: once
j_gene: TRBJ2-5
d_gene: TRBD1
CDR3aa: CASSLWDRGQETQYF
CDR3nt: TGTGCCAGCAGTTTATGGGACAGGGGGCAGGAGACCCAGTACTTC

v_gene: TRBV28
abundance: few
j_gene: TRBJ2-7
d_gene: NA
CDR3aa: CASSRADSYEQYF
CDR3nt: TGTGCCAGCAGCCGCGCCGACTCCTACGAGCAGTACTTC

v_gene: TRBV4-2
abundance: once
j_gene: TRBJ2-3
d_gene: TRBD2
CDR3aa: CASSQVSLAGATDTQYF
CDR3nt: TGTGCCAGCAGCCAAGTTAGCCTAGCGGGAGCCACAGATACGCAGTATTTT

v_gene: TRBV7-9
abundance: NA
j_gene: TRBJ2-2
d_gene: NA
CDR3aa: CASTPRGQAYTGELFF
CDR3nt: TGTGCCAGCACCCCTAGGGGTCAGGCCTACACCGGGGAGCTGTTTTTT

v_gene: TRBV18
abundance: once
j_gene: TRBJ2-1
d_gene: NA
CDR3aa: CASSPQSSYNEQFF
CDR3nt: TGTGCCAGCTCACCACAGTCCAGCTACAATGAGCAGTTCTTC

v_gene: TRBV29-1
abundance: NA
j_gene: TRBJ2-3
d_gene: NA
CDR3aa: CSVEVGGYSTDTQYF
CDR3nt: TGCAGCGTTGAAGTTGGGGGGTATAGCACAGATACGCAGTATTTT

v_gene: TRBV10-3
abundance: NA
j_gene: TRBJ2-4
d_gene: NA
CDR3aa: CATSLGGELAKNIQYF
CDR3nt: TGTGCCACCTCATTGGGCGGGGAACTAGCCAAAAACATTCAGTACTTC

v_gene: TRBV11-2
abundance: NA
j_gene: TRBJ2-3
d_gene: TRBD2
CDR3aa: CASSYPGLAQADTQYF
CDR3nt: TGTGCCAGCAGCTACCCGGGACTAGCGCAGGCAGATACGCAGTATTTT

v_gene: TRBV6-6
abundance: NA
j_gene: TRBJ1-5
d_gene: NA
CDR3aa: CASSHLVQPQHF
CDR3nt: TGTGCCAGCAGCCACCTAGTTCAGCCCCAGCATTTT

v_gene: TRBV18
abundance: NA
j_gene: TRBJ2-3
d_gene: NA
CDR3aa: CASSLGAGTDTQYF
CDR3nt: TGTGCCAGCTCACTTGGGGCCGGCACAGATACGCAGTATTTT

v_gene: TRBV7-2
abundance: NA
j_gene: TRBJ2-7
d_gene: TRBD1
CDR3aa: CASSLGPDREQYF
CDR3nt: TGTGCCAGCAGCTTAGGGCCGGACAGGGAGCAGTACTTC

v_gene: TRBV6-1
abundance: NA
j_gene: TRBJ2-1
d_gene: NA
CDR3aa: CASSEASSYNEQFF
CDR3nt: TGTGCCAGCAGTGAAGCTAGCTCCTACAATGAGCAGTTCTTC

v_gene: TRBV18
abundance: NA
j_gene: TRBJ2-3
d_gene: TRBD2
CDR3aa: CASSSLKGGTDTQYF
CDR3nt: TGTGCCAGCTCATCCCTCAAGGGAGGGACAGATACGCAGTATTTT

v_gene: TRBV6-5
abundance: NA
j_gene: TRBJ2-7
d_gene: NA
CDR3aa: CASSYKDQSYEQYF
CDR3nt: TGTGCCAGCAGTTACAAGGACCAATCCTACGAGCAGTACTTC

v_gene: TRBV19
abundance: NA
j_gene: TRBJ1-1
d_gene: NA
CDR3aa: CACWTGSHTEAFF
CDR3nt: TGTGCCTGCTGGACCGGTTCCCACACTGAAGCTTTCTTT

v_gene: TRBV11-2
abundance: NA
j_gene: TRBJ2-1
d_gene: NA
CDR3aa: CASSLQGYEQFF
CDR3nt: TGTGCCAGCAGCCTTCAGGGGTATGAGCAGTTCTTC